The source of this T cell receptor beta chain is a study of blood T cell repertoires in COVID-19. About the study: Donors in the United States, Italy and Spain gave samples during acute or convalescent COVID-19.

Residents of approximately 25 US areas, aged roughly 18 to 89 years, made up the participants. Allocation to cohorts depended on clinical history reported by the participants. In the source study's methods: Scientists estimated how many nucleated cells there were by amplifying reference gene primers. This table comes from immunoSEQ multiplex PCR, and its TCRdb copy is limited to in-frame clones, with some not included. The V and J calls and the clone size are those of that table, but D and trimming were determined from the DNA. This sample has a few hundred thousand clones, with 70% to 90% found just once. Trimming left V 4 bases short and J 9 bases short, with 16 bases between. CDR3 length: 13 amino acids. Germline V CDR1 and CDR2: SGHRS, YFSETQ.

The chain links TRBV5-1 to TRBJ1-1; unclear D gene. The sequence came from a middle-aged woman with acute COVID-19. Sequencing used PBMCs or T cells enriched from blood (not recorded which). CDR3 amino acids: CASSPGGVPQAFF. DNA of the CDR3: TGCGCCAGCAGCCCCGGAGGCGTCCCGCAAGCTTTCTTT. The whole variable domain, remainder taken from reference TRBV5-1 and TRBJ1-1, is KAGVTQTPRYLIKTRGQQVTLSCSPISGHRSVSWYQQTPGQGLQFLFEYFSETQRNKGNFPGRFSGRQFSNSRSEMNVSTLELGDSALYLCASSPGGVPQAFFGQGTRLTVV.